These T cell receptor beta chains were read from a single sample in a study of T cell responses to AZD1222 COVID-19 vaccine. Generated by immunoSEQ multiplex PCR, the TCRdb table keeps only in-frame clones and is missing some. The table records 90,000 to 150,000 clones, over 85% of them present only once. The input for sequencing was peripheral blood, taken on day 0 of AZD1222 vaccination. The receptors shown here come from an adult in good health. CDR3s include the opening cysteine and the closing phenylalanine or tryptophan. The order of the fields is V gene, D gene, J gene, clone size, CDR3 DNA, CDR3 protein. The D gene is left open where the match is weak. Where a row states a size, it is once, few, many or the class of an expanded clone; other rows omit it.

V: TRBV28; D: NA; J: TRBJ2-6; size: once; DNA: TGTGCCACCGTAACGTTCTCTGGGGCCAACGTCCTGACTTTC; CDR3: CATVTFSGANVLTF
V: TRBV6-5; D: TRBD1; J: TRBJ2-7; size: NA; DNA: TGTGCCAGCAGTTACTCCCGGACAGGGGAGTACGAGCAGTACTTC; CDR3: CASSYSRTGEYEQYF
V: TRBV7-6; D: TRBD1; J: TRBJ1-3; size: NA; DNA: TGTGCCAGCAGCCAGCAGGGGGGTTTCCTCGGAAACACCATATATTTT; CDR3: CASSQQGGFLGNTIYF
V: TRBV6-1; D: NA; J: TRBJ2-2; size: NA; DNA: TGTGCCAGCAGCCTAGAGGGCGGGGAGCTGTTTTTT; CDR3: CASSLEGGELFF
V: TRBV28; D: TRBD2; J: TRBJ2-7; size: NA; DNA: TGTGCCAGCAGTGGTTCGGGACTAGCAGTTTACGAGCAGTACTTC; CDR3: CASSGSGLAVYEQYF
V: TRBV24-1; D: NA; J: TRBJ2-1; size: NA; DNA: TGTGCCACCAGTGATGGTTCAGACCATGAGCAGTTCTTC; CDR3: CATSDGSDHEQFF
V: TRBV3-1/TRBV3-2; D: NA; J: TRBJ1-2; size: NA; DNA: TGTGCCAGCAGCCCCATCGGAGTCGGAAATGGCTACACCTTC; CDR3: CASSPIGVGNGYTF
V: TRBV6-1; D: NA; J: TRBJ2-1; size: NA; DNA: TGTGCCAGCAGTGTGGAAGGACCTGGGTTCACTGAGCAGTTCTTC; CDR3: CASSVEGPGFTEQFF
V: TRBV4-1; D: NA; J: TRBJ1-3; size: NA; DNA: TGCGCCAGCAGCCGGGGTTGGAGAGGGGGCTCTGGAAACACCATATATTTT; CDR3: CASSRGWRGGSGNTIYF
V: TRBV21-1; D: NA; J: TRBJ1-1; size: NA; DNA: TGTGCCAGCAGCAAAGGGGACAGGGTCGGGACTGAAGCTTTCTTT; CDR3: CASSKGDRVGTEAFF
V: TRBV30; D: NA; J: TRBJ1-4; size: NA; DNA: TGTGCCTGGGCCCGGGGGTTGGGTAATGAAAAACTGTTTTTT; CDR3: CAWARGLGNEKLFF
V: TRBV5-6; D: NA; J: TRBJ2-4; size: NA; DNA: TGTGCCAGCAGCATAGTAGGTGGGAGACTAGCCAAAAACATTCAGTACTTC; CDR3: CASSIVGGRLAKNIQYF
V: TRBV7-3; D: NA; J: TRBJ2-5; size: NA; DNA: TGTGCCAGCAGTAGAATAGGGGAGACCCAGTACTTC; CDR3: CASSRIGETQYF
V: TRBV30; D: NA; J: TRBJ2-5; size: NA; DNA: TGTGCCTGGAGTGTATACGGGTTAGAGACCCAGTACTTC; CDR3: CAWSVYGLETQYF
V: TRBV20-1; D: NA; J: TRBJ2-7; size: NA; DNA: TGCAGTGCTAGTCTCGGCAGGGGAGCTTACGAGCAGTACTTC; CDR3: CSASLGRGAYEQYF
V: TRBV25-1; D: NA; J: TRBJ2-7; size: NA; DNA: TGTGCCAGCAGTGAATATGGGCCAGTGTGGGGGAGGACCTACGAGCAGTACTTC; CDR3: CASSEYGPVWGRTYEQYF
V: TRBV28; D: TRBD1; J: TRBJ1-1; size: once; DNA: TGTGCCAGCAGCCTGACAGGGAGGGTGTCTTTCTTT; CDR3: CASSLTGRVSFF
V: TRBV7-9; D: NA; J: TRBJ2-5; size: NA; DNA: TGTGCCAGCAGCTTAGTGGAGGAGGGGCAAGAGACCCAGTACTTC; CDR3: CASSLVEEGQETQYF
V: TRBV12-3/TRBV12-4; D: NA; J: TRBJ2-5; size: NA; DNA: TGTGCCAGCAGTGGATCTAGGACCCAGTACTTC; CDR3: CASSGSRTQYF
V: TRBV30; D: NA; J: TRBJ2-5; size: NA; DNA: TGTGCCTGGAGTCCGGGGGAGACCCAGTACTTC; CDR3: CAWSPGETQYF
V: TRBV28; D: NA; J: TRBJ2-1; size: NA; DNA: TGTGCCAGCAGACCACAGGGTCCCTCCTACAATGAGCAGTTCTTC; CDR3: CASRPQGPSYNEQFF
V: TRBV5-1; D: NA; J: TRBJ1-1; size: NA; DNA: TGCGCCAGCAACCTTCCCGACAGGCCCGCTGAAGCTTTCTTT; CDR3: CASNLPDRPAEAFF
V: TRBV7-2; D: NA; J: TRBJ2-2; size: NA; DNA: TGTGCCAGCAGCCGGGACCTGAACACCGGGGAGCTGTTTTTT; CDR3: CASSRDLNTGELFF
V: TRBV29-1; D: TRBD1; J: TRBJ2-2; size: NA; DNA: TGCAGCGTAAGGACAGGGAACACCGGGGAGCTGTTTTTT; CDR3: CSVRTGNTGELFF
V: TRBV19; D: NA; J: TRBJ1-4; size: NA; DNA: TGTGCCAGTAGTATACAGGCAACTAATGAAAAACTGTTTTTT; CDR3: CASSIQATNEKLFF
V: TRBV7-2; D: NA; J: TRBJ2-5; size: NA; DNA: TGTGCCAGCAGCTTAACTCTAGCGCTCAGGGAGACCCAGTACTTC; CDR3: CASSLTLALRETQYF
V: TRBV28; D: TRBD1; J: TRBJ2-3; size: few; DNA: TGTGCCAGCCGCAAGTCGGGACAGCCGAGCACAGATACGCAGTATTTT; CDR3: CASRKSGQPSTDTQYF
V: TRBV15; D: TRBD1; J: TRBJ1-1; size: NA; DNA: TGTGCCACCACCCAGGGGGCGAACACTGAAGCTTTCTTT; CDR3: CATTQGANTEAFF
V: TRBV28; D: TRBD1; J: TRBJ2-7; size: NA; DNA: TGTGCCAGCAGTTTTGTGACAGGGAACGAGCAGTACTTC; CDR3: CASSFVTGNEQYF
V: TRBV28; D: NA; J: TRBJ2-3; size: NA; DNA: TGTGCCAGCGGAACAGATACGCAGTATTTT; CDR3: CASGTDTQYF
V: TRBV19; D: NA; J: TRBJ2-6; size: NA; DNA: TGTGCCAGTACCCTGCTACATAGCTCTGGGGCCAACGTCCTGACTTTC; CDR3: CASTLLHSSGANVLTF
V: TRBV7-2; D: TRBD2; J: TRBJ2-1; size: few; DNA: TGTGCCAGCAGCTTTCACGGACTAGCGGGGGGGAATGAGCAGTTCTTC; CDR3: CASSFHGLAGGNEQFF
V: TRBV20-1; D: NA; J: TRBJ1-1; size: NA; DNA: TGCAGTGTAGGGGGGAACACTGAAGCTTTCTTT; CDR3: CSVGGNTEAFF
V: TRBV4-1; D: NA; J: TRBJ2-1; size: NA; DNA: TGCGCCAGCAGCATGGGACCGCCCTACAATGAGCAGTTCTTC; CDR3: CASSMGPPYNEQFF
V: TRBV7-3; D: NA; J: TRBJ2-2; size: NA; DNA: TGTGCCAGCAGCCGGGTTCCCCTCCGGGAGCTGTTTTTT; CDR3: CASSRVPLRELFF
V: TRBV12-3/TRBV12-4; D: NA; J: TRBJ2-5; size: NA; DNA: TGTGCCAGCAGTTCTTCAGTGGAAGAGACCCAGTACTTC; CDR3: CASSSSVEETQYF
V: TRBV3-1/TRBV3-2; D: TRBD1; J: TRBJ1-4; size: NA; DNA: TGTGCCAGCAGCCGCGGGACAGCCAATGAAAAACTGTTTTTT; CDR3: CASSRGTANEKLFF
V: TRBV21-1; D: NA; J: TRBJ1-4; size: NA; DNA: TGTGCCAGCAGCTTACTTCGGACAGAGTCAACTAATGAAAAACTGTTTTTT; CDR3: CASSLLRTESTNEKLFF
V: TRBV15; D: NA; J: TRBJ2-1; size: NA; DNA: TGTGCCACCAGCAGAGGTGGCCAAAACAATGAGCAGTTCTTC; CDR3: CATSRGGQNNEQFF
V: TRBV5-1; D: NA; J: TRBJ1-1; size: NA; DNA: TGCGCCAGCAGCTCCACCGGTCAGGGCCCCACTGAAGCTTTCTTT; CDR3: CASSSTGQGPTEAFF
V: TRBV5-1; D: TRBD1; J: TRBJ2-1; size: NA; DNA: TGCGCCAGCAGCTTGGTGGGACAGGGGAACAATGAGCAGTTCTTC; CDR3: CASSLVGQGNNEQFF
V: TRBV2; D: NA; J: TRBJ1-1; size: once; DNA: TGTGCCAGCGGTGTGAGGACTGAAGCTTTCTTT; CDR3: CASGVRTEAFF
V: TRBV6-1; D: NA; J: TRBJ1-1; size: NA; DNA: TGTGCCAGCAGTGAGAGACAACGGAACACTGAAGCTTTCTTT; CDR3: CASSERQRNTEAFF
V: TRBV28; D: NA; J: TRBJ1-4; size: NA; DNA: TGTGCCAGCAGCCTCAGGGGCCGGGGAGGTGAAAAACTGTTTTTT; CDR3: CASSLRGRGGEKLFF
V: TRBV7-9; D: NA; J: TRBJ2-5; size: NA; DNA: TGTGCCAGCAGCCGTGGACTCTTAGGAGAGACCCAGTACTTC; CDR3: CASSRGLLGETQYF
V: TRBV6-5; D: TRBD1; J: TRBJ1-3; size: NA; DNA: TGTGCCAGCAGTTATACCGGGACAGGGAACCCCACCATATATTTT; CDR3: CASSYTGTGNPTIYF
V: TRBV29-1; D: NA; J: TRBJ1-5; size: NA; DNA: TGCAGCGTTGATGGAGGGGTGGGGGTCAATCAGCCCCAGCATTTT; CDR3: CSVDGGVGVNQPQHF
V: TRBV6-5; D: NA; J: TRBJ2-1; size: NA; DNA: TGTGCCAGCAGTCGCCCCGTCAGAAAGGGGAATGAGCAGTTCTTC; CDR3: CASSRPVRKGNEQFF
V: TRBV28; D: NA; J: TRBJ1-3; size: NA; DNA: TGTGCCAGCAGTCGAACAGCTGACTCTGGAAACACCATATATTTT; CDR3: CASSRTADSGNTIYF
V: TRBV9; D: TRBD1; J: TRBJ2-3; size: NA; DNA: TGTGCCAGCAGCGCGCGTCCCGGGACAGGGATCGGCACAGATACGCAGTATTTT; CDR3: CASSARPGTGIGTDTQYF
V: TRBV20-1; D: NA; J: TRBJ1-2; size: NA; DNA: TGCAGTGCTAGTTCGGGCTACACCTTC; CDR3: CSASSGYTF
V: TRBV27; D: NA; J: TRBJ2-7; size: NA; DNA: TGTGCCAGCAGCCCCTCAGTTGGACACGACTCCTACGAGCAGTACTTC; CDR3: CASSPSVGHDSYEQYF
V: TRBV7-3; D: NA; J: TRBJ2-1; size: NA; DNA: TGTGCCAGCAGCCGAGCGGGGGACAGATGGAATGAGCAGTTCTTC; CDR3: CASSRAGDRWNEQFF
V: TRBV19; D: NA; J: TRBJ2-1; size: few; DNA: TGTGCCAGTAGTACGGACGGGAGCTCCTACAATGAGCAGTTCTTC; CDR3: CASSTDGSSYNEQFF
V: TRBV7-9; D: TRBD1; J: TRBJ2-1; size: once; DNA: TGTGCCAGCAAGGGACAGGGGGCCCCAAATGAGCAGTTCTTC; CDR3: CASKGQGAPNEQFF